This T cell receptor beta chain was recovered during a study of blood T cell repertoires in COVID-19. Study summary: There were acute and convalescent COVID-19 samples, and they came from the United States, Italy and Spain. In each case, the material was cDNA or gDNA derived from T cells, B-cell-depleted T cells, or PBMCs.

In the original processing: Estimates of nucleated cell counts were drawn from the amplification of reference gene primers. Only in-frame clones appear in the TCRdb table, and some are missing; sequencing was by immunoSEQ multiplex PCR. That table gives V, J and clone size, and the DNA gave D and trimming. This sample has 100,000 or so clones, with about 86% found just once. The source of this sequence is a man in his sixties with acute or convalescent COVID-19. The sample was peripheral blood.

This CDR3 reads CASTSNTETEAFF. CDR3 nucleotide sequence: TGTGCCAGCACTTCCAACACAGAGACTGAAGCTTTCTTT. The V call is TRBV6-6, the J call TRBJ1-1; D ambiguous. The germline V and J ends were trimmed by 7 bases and 5 bases, with 14 bases remaining between them. Germline CDR1 and CDR2: MNHNY and SVGAGI (reference sequence). The CDR3 runs to 13 residues.